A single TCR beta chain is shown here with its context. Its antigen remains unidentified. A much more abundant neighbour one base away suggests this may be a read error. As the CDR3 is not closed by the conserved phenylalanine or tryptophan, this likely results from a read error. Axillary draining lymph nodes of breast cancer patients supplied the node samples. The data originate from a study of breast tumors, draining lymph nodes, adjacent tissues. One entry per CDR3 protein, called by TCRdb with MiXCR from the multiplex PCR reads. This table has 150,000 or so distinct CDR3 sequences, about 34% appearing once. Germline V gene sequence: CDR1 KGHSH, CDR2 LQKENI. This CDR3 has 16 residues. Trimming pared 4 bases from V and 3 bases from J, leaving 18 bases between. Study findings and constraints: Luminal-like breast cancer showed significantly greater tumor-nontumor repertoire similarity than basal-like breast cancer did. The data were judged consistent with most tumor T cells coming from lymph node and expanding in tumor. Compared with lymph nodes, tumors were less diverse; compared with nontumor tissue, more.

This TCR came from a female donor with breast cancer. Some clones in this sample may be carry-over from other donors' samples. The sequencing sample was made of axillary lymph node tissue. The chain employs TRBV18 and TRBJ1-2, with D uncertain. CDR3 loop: CASSLKSGSEYYGYTL. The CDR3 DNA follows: TGTGCCAGCTCACTAAAGTCGGGTAGTGAGTACTATGGCTACACCCTC.